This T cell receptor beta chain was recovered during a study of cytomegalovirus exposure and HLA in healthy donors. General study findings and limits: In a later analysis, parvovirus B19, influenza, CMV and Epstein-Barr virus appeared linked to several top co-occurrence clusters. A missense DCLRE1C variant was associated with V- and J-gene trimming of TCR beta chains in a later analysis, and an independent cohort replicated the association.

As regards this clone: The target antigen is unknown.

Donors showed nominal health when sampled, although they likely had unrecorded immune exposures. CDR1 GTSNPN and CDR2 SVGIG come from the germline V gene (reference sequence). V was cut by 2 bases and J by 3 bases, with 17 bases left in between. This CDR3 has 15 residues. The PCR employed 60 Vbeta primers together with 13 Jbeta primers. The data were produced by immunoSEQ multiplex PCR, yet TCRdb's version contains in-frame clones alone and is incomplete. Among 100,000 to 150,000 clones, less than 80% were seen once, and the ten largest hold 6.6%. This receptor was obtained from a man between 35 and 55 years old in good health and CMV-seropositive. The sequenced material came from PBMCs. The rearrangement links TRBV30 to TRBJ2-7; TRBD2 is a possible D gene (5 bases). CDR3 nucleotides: TGTGCCTGGAGTTTCGGACTCCCCTCGAACTACGAGCAGTACTTC. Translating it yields CAWSFGLPSNYEQYF. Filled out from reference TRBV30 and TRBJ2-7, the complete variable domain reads SQTIHQWPATLVQPVGSPLSLECTVEGTSNPNLYWYRQAAGRGLQLLFYSVGIGQISSEVPQNLSASRPQDRQFILSSKKLLLSDSGFYLCAWSFGLPSNYEQYFGPGTRLTVT.